The clone carrying this TCR beta chain has a count of ten or more. The antigen is not known. TCR beta CDR3 region amplification was performed from RNA transcripts. First-round RT-PCR of the TCR CDR3 relied on the HTBI primer set. Using its own MiXCR run on the multiplex PCR reads, TCRdb lists one record per CDR3 protein. The repertoire holds 350,000 to 450,000 distinct CDR3 sequences, approximately 14% seen once, with 9.5% to 11% in the top ten. These data are taken from a study of T cells in Graves' hyperthyroidism and ophthalmopathy. The overall study: At initial diagnosis, before any treatment had begun, peripheral blood was obtained.

The CDR3 covers 14 residues. Germline V lookup: CDR1 SNHLY, CDR2 FYNNEI. V was clipped by 3 bases and J by 4 bases, with 10 bases between them. The study's findings and limits: Model-based prediction identified ophthalmopathy a median roughly 5.9 months prior to its onset. Using 13 V-J features, a model discriminated ophthalmopathy from stable hyperthyroidism.

Recently diagnosed hyperthyroidism of less than 2 months' duration affected patients aged 18 to 65. Material for sequencing was blood. This clonotype was obtained from a woman in her sixties or seventies with Graves' hyperthyroidism. The chain uses TRBV2 and TRBJ2-1, with D possibly being TRBD1 (6 bases). The CDR3 DNA is TGTGCCAGCAGTGACCAGGGGCTATACAATGAGCAGTTCTTC. It encodes CASSDQGLYNEQFF.